This TCR beta chain was captured by sequencing in a study of T cell changes during pregnancy in multiple sclerosis. Looked up from germline, CDR1 is SGHTA and CDR2 is FQGNSA. V was clipped by 1 base and J by 1 base; unmatched bases: 4. This CDR3 contains 16 residues. Assay: immunoSEQ multiplex PCR; the TCRdb copy retains only in-frame clones and omits some. This sample has about 41,000 clones, with 70% to 90% found just once. The specimen comprised CD4+ T cells from peripheral blood mononuclear cells, sampled in the first trimester of pregnancy. The receptor's source is a female donor with multiple sclerosis, enrolled in a pregnancy study. The chain couples TRBV7-2 to TRBJ2-5; 9 positions match TRBD2. The CDR3 DNA reads as TGTGCCAGCAGCTTAGAAAGCGGGAGGTCCCAAGAGACCCAGTACTTC. Its protein product is CASSLESGRSQETQYF.